The 18 T cell receptor beta chains given below trace back to one sample, sequenced in a study of shared clonotypes between healthy human individuals. This table comes from immunoSEQ multiplex PCR, and its TCRdb copy is limited to in-frame clones, with some not included. The sample includes some 2.1 million clones, just over 90% of them seen just once. CD45RO-negative, CCR7-selected cells formed the naive CD8 fraction, which excluded terminally differentiated effector memory CD45RA+ cells. Sequencing was carried out using naive CD8+ T cells from PBMCs. These receptors originate from a man between 18 and 29 years old in good health. Some clones in this sample may be carry-over from other donors' samples.

V usage is TRBV7-9 and J usage is TRBJ1-3; perhaps TRBD1 as D (5 bases). The CDR3 consists of 12 residues. Germline V gene lookup returns CDR1 SEHNR and CDR2 FQNEAQ (reference sequence). The V end was cut by 5 bases, the J end by 5 bases, with 7 bases between. The CDR3: CASSGGRNTIYF. CDR3 DNA: TGTGCCAGCAGCGGGGGGAGAAACACCATATATTTT.

This clone was counted between two and nine times. The V call is TRBV12-5, the J call TRBJ2-2, with 8 bases lining up with TRBD1. The length of the CDR3 is 17 residues. V lost 5 bases, J lost 4 bases, and 12 bases stayed unmatched. In germline, CDR1 is LGHNT, CDR2 FRNRAP. Here the CDR3 reads CASGLTTGTGTTGELFF. The CDR3 DNA reads TGTGCTAGTGGTCTCACCACCGGGACAGGTACCACCGGGGAGCTGTTTTTT.

This rearrangement joins TRBV4-3 to TRBJ2-7; 8 bases match TRBD1. Germline V gives CDR1 LGHNA, CDR2 YSLEER. The CDR3 runs 15 residues. The trim removed 3 bases at V and 0 bases at J, leaving 4 bases unmatched. The CDR3 nucleotides are TGCGCCAGCAGCCAGAGGACAGGGAGCTCCTACGAGCAGTACTTC. Protein sequence: CASSQRTGSSYEQYF.

The chain links TRBV27 to TRBJ2-7; 7 nucleotides align to TRBD2. Germline CDR1 is MNHEY and CDR2 is SMNVEV (reference sequence). The CDR3 has 14 amino acids. V trimming: 6 bases; J trimming: 2 bases; junction bases outside the gene matches: 7. The CDR3 loop reads CASSETSYPYEQYF. The CDR3 DNA reads TGTGCCAGCAGCGAGACTAGCTACCCCTACGAGCAGTACTTC.

The rearrangement joins TRBV7-8 to TRBJ2-1; no firm D call. V lost 1 base and J lost 0, with 13 bases in between. This CDR3 spans 17 amino acids. CDR1 is SGHVS and CDR2 is FQNEAQ in the germline V gene. CDR3 sequence reads: CASSLEPRLSSYNEQFF. The CDR3 DNA follows: TGTGCCAGCAGCTTAGAACCTCGGCTAAGCTCCTACAATGAGCAGTTCTTC.

This chain uses TRBV7-9 with TRBJ1-5; TRBD1 aligns across 8 bases. CDR1 is SEHNR and CDR2 is FQNEAQ in the germline V gene (reference sequence). J lost 2 bases, V lost 4 bases, and 10 bases had no gene match. The CDR3 has 17 amino acids. The CDR3 sequence is CASSSYRTGSGNQPQHF. CDR3 sequence (DNA): TGTGCCAGCAGCTCATATCGGACAGGGTCGGGCAATCAGCCCCAGCATTTT.

This clone is a singleton in its sample. This chain joins TRBV9 and TRBJ2-3; 8 nucleotides line up with TRBD2. The CDR3 extends over 16 amino acids. Germline V gene data show CDR1 as SGDLS and CDR2 as YYNGEE. Trimming removed 4 bases from V and 0 bases from J; junction bases left unmatched: 7. The CDR3 coding sequence is TGTGCCAGCAGCTCCTCGACTAGCGCCAGCACAGATACGCAGTATTTT. Its translation is CASSSSTSASTDTQYF. Complete variable domain (other parts from reference TRBV9 and TRBJ2-3): DSGVTQTPKHLITATGQRVTLRCSPRSGDLSVYWYQQSLDQGLQFLIQYYNGEERAKGNILERFSAQQFPDLHSELNLSSLELGDSALYFCASSSSTSASTDTQYFGPGTRLTVL.

CDR3 sequence reads: CASSLLGQGRNEQFF. In DNA, the CDR3 is TGCGCCAGCAGCCTTTTGGGACAGGGGAGAAATGAGCAGTTCTTC. The chain links TRBV4-1 to TRBJ2-1; 10 bases are a match to TRBD1. Germline V CDR1 and CDR2: MGHRA, YSYEKL. CDR3 length: 15 residues. J was trimmed by 7 bases and V by 4 bases; bases with no gene match: 7.

In nucleotides, the CDR3 is TGTGCCAGCAGCCCTCTTTTTCGGGACAGGGACCATGGCTACACCTTC. Amino acid sequence: CASSPLFRDRDHGYTF. The chain joins TRBV28 to TRBJ1-2; TRBD1 agrees at 9 bases. After removal of 6 bases from V and 6 bases from J, the junction contained 14 bases not matched to a gene. The CDR3 extends over 16 amino acids. Germline V gene data show CDR1 as MDHEN and CDR2 as SYDVKM.

V and J are TRBV2 and TRBJ2-7; 10 nucleotides match TRBD2. The CDR3 has 16 residues. J gave up 6 bases and V 1 base, and 9 bases lay outside the gene matches. CDR1 is SNHLY, CDR2 FYNNEI, per germline. The DNA of the CDR3 is TGTGCCAGCAGTGAAGGCCGAGCGGGAGGGTCCGGCGAGCAGTACTTC. Translating it yields CASSEGRAGGSGEQYF.

A single count supports this clone. The J gene is TRBJ2-1, the V gene TRBV10-3; perhaps TRBD2 as D (5 bases). Trimming removed 5 bases from V and 6 bases from J, with 11 bases in between. CDR3 length: 13 amino acids. CDR1 is ENHRY, CDR2 SYGVKD, per germline. The CDR3 loop is CAISITEGNEQFF. CDR3 DNA sequence: TGTGCCATCAGTATAACCGAGGGCAATGAGCAGTTCTTC.

This chain joins TRBV28 and TRBJ2-5; tentative D call: TRBD2 (7 bases). Germline V gene sequence: CDR1 MDHEN, CDR2 SYDVKM. Trimming took 5 bases from V and 11 from J, leaving 21 bases between them. There are 14 residues in the CDR3. The CDR3 nucleotides read TGTGCCAGCAGTCCCCGGTCAGGGGCGGGAGAGCAGTACTTC. Protein sequence: CASSPRSGAGEQYF.

CDR3 in DNA: TGTGCCAGCAGCTTAGCGGGGGGCGTCGTGTTCTTT. Translated: CASSLAGGVVFF. The chain has TRBV11-3 and TRBJ1-1; weak D call: TRBD1 (6 bases). V lost 1 base, J lost 14 bases, and 14 bases lay in between. Germline lookup yields CDR1 SGHNT and CDR2 YENEEA. This CDR3 is 12 amino acids long.

The chain recombines TRBV27 with TRBJ2-5; D tentatively fits TRBD1 or TRBD2 (5 bases each). The assigned J gene may be wrong: the sequence end matches TRBJ2-7 better. CDR3 length: 15 amino acids. Germline CDR1 and CDR2: MNHEY and SMNVEV (reference sequence). For the CDR3, the DNA is TGTGCCAGCACCTGGGGAAGGGGACCATCCTACGAGCAGTACTTC. Protein sequence: CASTWGRGPSYEQYF.

This clone was recorded only once. This chain links TRBV27 with TRBJ2-5; a weak D match, TRBD2 (5 bases). The germline V and J ends were trimmed by 8 bases and 4 bases, with 14 bases remaining between them. The length of the CDR3 is 13 residues. Germline CDR1 and CDR2: MNHEY and SMNVEV (reference sequence). The CDR3: CASSSTGLETQYF. CDR3 nucleotides: TGTGCCAGCTCTTCAACGGGATTAGAGACCCAGTACTTC.

For the CDR3, the DNA is TGCGCCAGCAGCTTCCCTAATTGGGATGAGCAGTTCTTC. It codes for CASSFPNWDEQFF. This chain uses TRBV5-1 with TRBJ2-1; D unclear. Germline CDR1 is SGHRS and CDR2 is YFSETQ. The CDR3 is 13 amino acids. V was clipped by 2 bases and J by 8 bases, with 11 bases between them. Variable domain in full (rest from reference TRBV5-1 and TRBJ2-1): KAGVTQTPRYLIKTRGQQVTLSCSPISGHRSVSWYQQTPGQGLQFLFEYFSETQRNKGNFPGRFSGRQFSNSRSEMNVSTLELGDSALYLCASSFPNWDEQFFGPGTRLTVL.

The V call is TRBV5-6, the J call TRBJ1-3, with D possibly TRBD1 on 5 matching bases. CDR1 and CDR2 from the germline V gene are SGHDT and YYEEEE. The CDR3 is 17 residues long. With 0 bases removed from V and 0 bases from J, the gap between germline ends came to 13 bases. The CDR3 protein is CASSLALSGISGNTIYF. The CDR3 DNA sequence: TGTGCCAGCAGCTTGGCCTTATCAGGGATCTCTGGAAACACCATATATTTT.

The chain employs TRBV9 and TRBJ2-1; D ambiguous. With 3 bases removed from V and 3 bases from J, the gap between germline ends came to 7 bases. Per germline, CDR1 SGDLS and CDR2 YYNGEE. The CDR3 contains 13 residues. DNA of the CDR3: TGTGCCAGCAGCGCCACGGACTACAATGAGCAGTTCTTC. It encodes CASSATDYNEQFF.